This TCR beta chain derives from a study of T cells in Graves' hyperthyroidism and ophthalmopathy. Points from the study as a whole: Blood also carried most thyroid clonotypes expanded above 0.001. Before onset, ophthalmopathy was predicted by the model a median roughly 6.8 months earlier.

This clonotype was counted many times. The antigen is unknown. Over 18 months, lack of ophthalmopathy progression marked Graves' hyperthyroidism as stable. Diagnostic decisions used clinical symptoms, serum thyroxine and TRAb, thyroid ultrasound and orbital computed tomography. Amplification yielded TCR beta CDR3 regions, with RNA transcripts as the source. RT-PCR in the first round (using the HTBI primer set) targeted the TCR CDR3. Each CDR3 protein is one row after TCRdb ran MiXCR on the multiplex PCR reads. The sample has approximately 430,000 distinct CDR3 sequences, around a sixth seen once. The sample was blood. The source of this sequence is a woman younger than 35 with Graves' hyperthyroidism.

CDR3 sequence: CASRSRSRGLAGPYNEQFF. DNA for the CDR3: TGTGCCAGCAGATCCCGGAGCAGGGGACTAGCGGGGCCTTACAATGAGCAGTTCTTC. J is TRBJ2-1 and V is TRBV12-3 or TRBV12-4; 13 bases are shared with TRBD2. This CDR3 has 19 residues. The V gene end was trimmed by 6 bases and the J gene end by 4 bases; junction bases not matched to a gene: 15.